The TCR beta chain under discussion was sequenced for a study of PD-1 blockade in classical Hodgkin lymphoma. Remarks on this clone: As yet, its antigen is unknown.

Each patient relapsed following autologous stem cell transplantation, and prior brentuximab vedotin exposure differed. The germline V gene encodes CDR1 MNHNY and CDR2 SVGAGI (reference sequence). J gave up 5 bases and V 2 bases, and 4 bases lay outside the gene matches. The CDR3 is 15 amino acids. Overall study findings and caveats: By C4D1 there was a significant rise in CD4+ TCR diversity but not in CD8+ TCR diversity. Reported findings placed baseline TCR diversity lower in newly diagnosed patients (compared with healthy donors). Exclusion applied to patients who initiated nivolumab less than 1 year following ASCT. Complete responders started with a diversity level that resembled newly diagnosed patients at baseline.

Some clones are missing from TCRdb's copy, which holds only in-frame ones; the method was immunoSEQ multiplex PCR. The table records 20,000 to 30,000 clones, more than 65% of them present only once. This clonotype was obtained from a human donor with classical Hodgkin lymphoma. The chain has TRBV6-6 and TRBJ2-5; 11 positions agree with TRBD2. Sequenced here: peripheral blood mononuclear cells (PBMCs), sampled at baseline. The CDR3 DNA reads TGTGCCAGCAGTTACCATATAGCGGGGGGGGAGACCCAGTACTTC. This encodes CASSYHIAGGETQYF.